This T cell receptor beta chain was retrieved from a study of long-term antiretroviral therapy in people with HIV (dated by TCRdb to 2022 to 2024). As for the study more broadly: The earliest samples were collected approximately a decade before the 2015 WHO recommendation for immediate ART, a period when ART was typically delayed until CD4 counts fell. Whether ART initiation and durable HIV suppression were associated with changes in peripheral blood TRB repertoire composition and diversity was tested in a retrospective serial study. The cohort contributed under 200 cryopreserved PBMC samples from fewer than 35 adults with confirmed HIV infection, collected serially over a mean of approximately 6 years (range 1-12). Among the approximately 30 participants with HIV, roughly eleven were female. No cross-contamination during QIAcube processing was shown when test extractions of a monoclonal T-cell line were performed alongside some 33 polyclonal samples. The investigation overall reported the following: Inferences about post-ART repertoire changes were limited because no data were available on ART adherence, viral resistance or therapy changes. The samples span the years 2004 to 2017, and the ART regimens used may be less effective than current regimens. At every time point, the repertoire was dominated by expanded TRB clones first identified before ART initiation, although this dominance fluctuated and, in many PLHIV, declined after ART. Because cell numbers in pre-ART samples were limited, unsorted PBMC were profiled instead of sorted CD4+ and CD8+ T cells. CDR3 length ranges in HIV repertoires were narrower than in controls, and network structure suggested an antigen-experienced repertoire with only a slight naive shift after ART. Starting ART was linked to a significant rise in TRB diversity, yet even after long-term ART the diversity remained significantly lower than in transplant donor controls. Owing to limited PBMC availability, only the TCR beta chain was sequenced, without alpha chain pairing.

For this clone: Its antigen specificity is not known. Per-base qualities were not stored, and no clone one base away is much larger.

Germline trimming amounts to 2 bases on V and 0 bases on J, with 5 as the count of junction bases outside the gene matches. The germline V gene (reference sequence) yields LNHNV for CDR1 and YYDKDF for CDR2. The CDR3 measures 17 amino acids from cysteine to phenylalanine. Only the CDR3 portion is preserved as DNA: 51 bases, with reading frame beginning at the first base. Participants were included only if at least one PBMC sample before ART initiation and at least two post-ART samples were available. All participants with HIV were treated in the United States of America. Cryopreserved samples of about 0.95-10 million PBMC were thawed and washed before DNA extraction. At the time of the earliest PBMC sample, participants with HIV were aged between roughly 23 and 60 years. PBMC samples were contributed by each participant from 1-4 timepoints before ART initiation and 2-8 timepoints after ART initiation, with a median of 7 samples. For every participant, serial HIV viral load, CD4+ T-cell count, ART history and demographic data were obtained. A Qiagen kit on a QIAcube was used to extract genomic DNA from unsorted PBMC, with samples processed in batches of 12.

The immunoSEQ hsTCRB v3.0 assay was used at survey level resolution to sequence the TRB variable region. A depth of roughly 35,000-55,000 T-cell genomes per sample was targeted for TRB sequencing. TRB libraries were pooled and sequenced on an Illumina MiSeq using a v3 150-cycle kit. In the source study's methods: Repertoire analysis was run in R within a reproducible Nextflow workflow that covered QC, data transformation and analysis. Custom analyses were implemented in LymphoSeq2, an R package for AIRR-Seq data exploration. A handful of samples yielding fewer than 5000 total TRB sequences were excluded, leaving more than 150 analyzed HIV repertoires. Among the approximately 190 retained HIV repertoires, some 59 were collected before ART initiation and around 130 after ART initiation. Repertoires were downsampled to 5000 TRB nucleotide sequences, with summary statistics averaged over 100 downsampling iterations. The analysis kept only TRB sequences whose CDR3 regions were at least seven amino acids long. Two measures captured diversity: a Shannon entropy-derived clonality score and the Gini coefficient. Repertoire networks linked the top 5000 CDR3 amino acid sequences whenever two sequences differed by an edit distance of one. For TRB CDR3 amino acid sequences, GLIPH2 was used to predict antigen specificity groups and MHC restriction. To flag known associations with CMV, EBV, HIV or tissue antigens, CDR3 amino acid sequences were compared against VDJdb and McPAS-TCR. Pre-ART, post-ART and control groups were compared with Wilcoxon signed-rank tests and Holm-Bonferroni correction. Entries here come from immuneACCESS through TCRdb and include only in-frame sequences with V and J called. Some clones fail to appear in such tables; in the studies checked, an unresolved V gene covers under half of the shortfall, and the cause of the remainder is unknown. From that table come the V and J calls and clone size; the DNA was used to work out D and trimming. The sample profile shows about 23,000 clones; approximately 85% of them were found once. Around 7.2% of the sample rests with the top ten.

The chain is assembled from TRBV15 and TRBJ2-1, with TRBD2 matching 9 junction bases. The sequence was obtained from a young man with HIV. This sample comprised unsorted PBMCs, obtained 1.5 years after starting antiretroviral therapy. CDR3 loop: CATSRYSAGGSYNEQFF. The DNA is as follows: TGTGCCACCAGCAGATATTCAGCGGGAGGCTCCTACAATGAGCAGTTCTTC.